The clone carrying this T cell receptor (beta chain) was picked up a small number of times. Its cognate antigen is unknown. Per the germline V gene, CDR1 is LNHNV and CDR2 is YYDKDF (reference sequence). J gave up 3 bases and V 4 bases, and 3 bases lay outside the gene matches. The CDR3 loop spans 14 amino acids. This specimen comes from a study of cytomegalovirus exposure and HLA in healthy donors. Findings of the study overall: The study designated about 160 TCR beta chains cytomegalovirus-associated. TCR association rates varied by HLA locus in a later analysis, with DRB1 highest and HLA-C lowest. About 87% or about 30% of the time was how often most TCR beta V segments were productive, according to an earlier analysis.

Primers included in the PCR were 60 Vbeta and 13 Jbeta primers. Using immunoSEQ multiplex PCR, the repertoire was profiled, and TCRdb retains in-frame clones only, with some absent. The sample holds roughly 180,000 clones, roughly 79% seen once. The chain combines TRBV15 with TRBJ2-1, with TRBD1 matching 7 bases. Sequencing was done on a sample of PBMCs. The sequence was obtained from a male donor in good health and CMV-seronegative. The CDR3 region has the DNA TGTGCCACCAGCAAAAGGGGGCTCTACAATGAGCAGTTCTTC. It is translated as CATSKRGLYNEQFF.